This T cell receptor beta chain was retrieved from a study of cytomegalovirus exposure and HLA in healthy donors. Notes on the study in general: Reportedly, fewer N-insertions than the 666-donor mean appeared in an Asian-associated ancestry cluster in a later analysis. Indistinguishability led to the exclusion of some V segments, TRBV6-2 and TRBV6-3 included. Reports credit the classifier with highly specific, highly sensitive diagnosis of cytomegalovirus status.

Trimming stripped 4 bases from V and 0 bases from J, with 14 bases between. Germline V gene sequence: CDR1 SGHDT, CDR2 YYEEEE. The CDR3 runs 16 residues. Notes on this clone: What it binds is not known.

Primers for the PCR totalled 60 Vbeta and 13 Jbeta. TCRdb keeps only in-frame clones here, not all; method: immunoSEQ multiplex PCR. The data show 150,000 to 200,000 clones, with 75% to 90% seen just once and roughly 2% held by the top ten. The sequencing sample was made of PBMCs. The sequence was obtained from a woman aged 18-29 years in good health and CMV-seronegative. The J gene is TRBJ2-1, the V gene TRBV5-6; D is tentatively TRBD1 or TRBD2 (5 bases each). The CDR3 DNA reads TGTGCCAGCAGCGTGGGACGGAGGAGCTCCTACAATGAGCAGTTCTTC. Encoded protein: CASSVGRRSSYNEQFF.